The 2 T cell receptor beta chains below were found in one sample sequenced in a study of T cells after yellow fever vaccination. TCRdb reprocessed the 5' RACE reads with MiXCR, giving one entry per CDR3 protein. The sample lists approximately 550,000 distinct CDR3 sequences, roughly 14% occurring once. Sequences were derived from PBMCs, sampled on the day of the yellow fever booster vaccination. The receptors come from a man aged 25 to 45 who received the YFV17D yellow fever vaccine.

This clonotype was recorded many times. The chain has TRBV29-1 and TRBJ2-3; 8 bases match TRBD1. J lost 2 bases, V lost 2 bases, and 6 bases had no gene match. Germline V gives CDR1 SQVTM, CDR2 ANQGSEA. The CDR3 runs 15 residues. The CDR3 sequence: CSVEPGQALTDTQYF. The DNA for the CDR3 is TGCAGCGTTGAACCGGGACAGGCTCTCACAGATACGCAGTATTTT.

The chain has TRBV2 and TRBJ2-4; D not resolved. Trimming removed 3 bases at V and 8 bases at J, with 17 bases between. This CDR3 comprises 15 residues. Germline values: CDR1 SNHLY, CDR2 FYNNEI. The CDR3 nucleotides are TGTGCCAGCAGTGAGGTGGGTCTTCACACGGACATTCAGTACTTC. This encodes CASSEVGLHTDIQYF.